This T cell receptor (beta chain) was observed in a study of T-cell memory formation after mild COVID-19. Background on the study: TCR clusters mostly belonged to single donors. Findings of the study overall: Contracting clones, day 15 to 85, had balanced CD4/CD8, and later expanders favored CD4+. In pre-infection memory, a portion of responding clones appeared, which suggested that cross-reactive memory joined.

As regards this clonotype: Its antigen is undetermined.

A 5'RACE reaction primed in the constant segment made cDNA libraries of TCR alpha and TCR beta, and these carried sample barcodes and UMIs. Via MiXCR, TCRdb re-called the 5' RACE reads, giving one row per CDR3 protein. The sample carries approximately 44,000 distinct CDR3 sequences, approximately 7% recorded once. Germline V gene sequence: CDR1 SGHVS, CDR2 FQNEAQ. The CDR3 spans 14 residues. V shed 5 bases and J 0 bases; nucleotides not matched to a gene: 3. The receptor was derived from a man between 18 and 35 years old who had mild COVID-19 (a few samples of this study predate the infection). Cell type and time point are not known. The chain employs TRBV7-8 and TRBJ1-1; 7 bases agree with TRBD1. The sequenced sample consisted of PBMCs or a T cell subset sorted from them (not recorded which). Here the CDR3 DNA reads TGTGCCAGCAGCCCTACAGGGGTGAACACTGAAGCTTTCTTT. It translates to CASSPTGVNTEAFF.